These 2 T cell receptor beta chains originate from one sample sequenced in a study of blood T cells in healthy people across ages. A second roughly 6 to 11 cycle PCR used barcoded and J-beta primers. TCRdb re-derived calls from the 5' RACE reads in MiXCR, one entry per CDR3 protein. The data contain 1,100,000 or so distinct CDR3 sequences, under 45% of them singletons. Sequencing input: blood. The receptor source for this set is a woman between 55 and 75 years old in good health.

This clonotype was observed a handful of times. The V gene is TRBV29-1, the J gene TRBJ2-1, with TRBD1 as a possible D gene (6 bases). The germline V gene has CDR1 SQVTM and CDR2 ANQGSEA. Trimming took 2 bases from V and 14 from J, leaving 13 bases between them. There are 11 residues in the CDR3. Here the CDR3 DNA reads TGCAGCGTTGAACCCGGGACAAAGGAGTTCTTC. Its protein is CSVEPGTKEFF.

The chain is built from TRBV29-1 and TRBJ2-1; no clear D. Germline lookup yields CDR1 SQVTM and CDR2 ANQGSEA. The CDR3 extends over 12 amino acids. CDR3 bases: TGCAGTGTGATTTCGGCGTCCAATGAGCAGTTCTTC. Encoded protein: CSVISASNEQFF.